One and the same sample provided the 2 T cell receptor beta chains below, sequenced in a study of blood T cells in healthy people across ages. Combining a sample-barcoded 5' primer with a J-beta primer mix, a second PCR ran for about 7 to 11 cycles. From the 5' RACE reads, TCRdb called clonotypes with MiXCR, one entry per CDR3 protein. The sample yields roughly 800,000 distinct CDR3 sequences, 58% seen once. Sequencing was carried out using blood. Receptor source: a man aged 25-45 years in good health.

This chain links TRBV5-8 with TRBJ2-3; D is unclear. Between the trimmed V and J ends, which lost 4 bases and 8 bases, there was a span of 14 bases. The CDR3 covers 13 residues. Germline V gene sequence: CDR1 SGHTS, CDR2 YDEGEE. CDR3 in DNA: TGTGCCAGCAGCACTGTTCCGGATACTACGCAGTATTTT. This codes for CASSTVPDTTQYF.

The CDR3 is CASSQLPAGGRGYTF. The DNA for the CDR3 is TGTGCCAGCAGCCAATTGCCCGCCGGGGGACGAGGCTACACCTTC. This rearrangement joins TRBV3-1 to TRBJ1-2; the D gene is possibly TRBD1 (5 bases). CDR1 LGHDT and CDR2 YNNKEL come from the germline V gene (reference sequence). The V and J ends lost 2 bases and 8 bases respectively, with 18 bases between them. The CDR3 contains 15 residues.